What follows describes a single T cell receptor (beta chain). This sample stems from a study of radiotherapy plus CTLA-4 blockade in lung cancer. Sequencing used immunoSEQ multiplex PCR; TCRdb keeps in-frame clones, though not all of them. The repertoire has some 66,000 clones, around four fifths of them found once; the top ten carry less than 5%. CDR3 size: 14 residues. Germline V gene lookup returns CDR1 GTSNPN and CDR2 SVGIG (reference sequence). J was trimmed by 12 bases and V by 1 base; bases with no gene match: 10. The J gene is TRBJ2-2, the V gene TRBV30; 8 bases agree with TRBD1. Source: peripheral blood, taken from a patient treated with radiotherapy plus ipilimumab. The sequence came from a human donor with non-small cell lung cancer who had a partial response to radiotherapy plus ipilimumab. CDR3 region: CAWSGGRGPWKLFF. The CDR3 nucleotides read TGTGCCTGGAGTGGAGGCAGGGGGCCCTGGAAGCTGTTTTTT.